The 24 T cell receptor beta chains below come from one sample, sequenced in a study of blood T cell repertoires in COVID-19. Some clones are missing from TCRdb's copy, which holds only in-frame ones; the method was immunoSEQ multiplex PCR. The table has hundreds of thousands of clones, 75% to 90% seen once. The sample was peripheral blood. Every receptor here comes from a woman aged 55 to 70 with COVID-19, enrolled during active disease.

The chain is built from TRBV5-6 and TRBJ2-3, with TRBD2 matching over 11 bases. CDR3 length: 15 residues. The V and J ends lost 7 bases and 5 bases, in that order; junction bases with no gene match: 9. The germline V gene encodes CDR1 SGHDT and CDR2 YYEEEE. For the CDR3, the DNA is TGTGCCAGCGTAGGGCTAGCGGGGGGCCGAGATACGCAGTATTTT. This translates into CASVGLAGGRDTQYF. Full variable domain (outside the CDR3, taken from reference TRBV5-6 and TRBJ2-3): DAGVTQSPTHLIKTRGQQVTLRCSPKSGHDTVSWYQQALGQGPQFIFQYYEEEERQRGNFPDRFSGHQFPNYSSELNVNALLLGDSALYLCASVGLAGGRDTQYFGPGTRLTVL.

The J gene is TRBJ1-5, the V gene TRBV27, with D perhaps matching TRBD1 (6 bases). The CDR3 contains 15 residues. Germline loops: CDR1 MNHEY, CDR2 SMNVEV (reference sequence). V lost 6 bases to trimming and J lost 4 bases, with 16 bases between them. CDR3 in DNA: TGTGCCAGCAGACCCCCGGGGGGCGGGAATCAGCCCCAGCATTTT. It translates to CASRPPGGGNQPQHF.

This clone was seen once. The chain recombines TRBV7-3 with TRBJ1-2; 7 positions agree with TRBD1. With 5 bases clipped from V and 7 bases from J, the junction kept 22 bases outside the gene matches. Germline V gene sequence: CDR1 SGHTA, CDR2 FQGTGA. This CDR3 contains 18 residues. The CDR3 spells CASSAGGQGGSAGGGYTF. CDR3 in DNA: TGTGCCAGCAGCGCAGGGGGACAAGGAGGTAGCGCGGGTGGTGGCTACACCTTC.

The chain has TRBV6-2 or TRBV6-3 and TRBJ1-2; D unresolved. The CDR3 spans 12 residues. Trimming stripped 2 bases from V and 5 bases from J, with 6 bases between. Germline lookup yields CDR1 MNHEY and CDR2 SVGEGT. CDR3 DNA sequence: TGTGCCAGCAGTTACAGTACTTATGGCTACACCTTC. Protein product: CASSYSTYGYTF.

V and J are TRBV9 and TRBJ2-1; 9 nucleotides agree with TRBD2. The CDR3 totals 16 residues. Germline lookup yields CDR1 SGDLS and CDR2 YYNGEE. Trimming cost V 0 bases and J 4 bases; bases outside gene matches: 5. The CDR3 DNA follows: TGTGCCAGCAGCGTAGTAGCGGGGGCATATTACAATGAGCAGTTCTTC. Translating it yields CASSVVAGAYYNEQFF.

The CDR3 DNA sequence: TGCAGCGTTGCGGGATCGGACAGAATGAACACTGAAGCTTTCTTT. It translates to CSVAGSDRMNTEAFF. The rearrangement uses TRBV29-1 and TRBJ1-1, with D possibly matching TRBD1 (6 bases). The V gene's germline CDR1 is SQVTM and CDR2 ANQGSEA. The length of the CDR3 is 15 residues. The V and J ends lost 4 bases and 0 bases respectively, with 15 bases between them.

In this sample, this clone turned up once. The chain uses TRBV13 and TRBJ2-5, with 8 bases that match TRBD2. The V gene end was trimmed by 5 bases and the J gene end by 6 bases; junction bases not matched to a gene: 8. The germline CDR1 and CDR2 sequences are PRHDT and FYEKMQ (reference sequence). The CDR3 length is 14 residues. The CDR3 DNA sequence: TGTGCCAGCAGCCCCGGGACTAGTCATAAGACCCAGTACTTC. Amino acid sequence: CASSPGTSHKTQYF.

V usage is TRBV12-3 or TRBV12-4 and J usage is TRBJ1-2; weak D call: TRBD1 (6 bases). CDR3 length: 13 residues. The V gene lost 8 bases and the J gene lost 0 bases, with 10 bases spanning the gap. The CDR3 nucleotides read TGTGCCAGCGTTACAGGGACTAACTATGGCTACACCTTC. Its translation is CASVTGTNYGYTF.

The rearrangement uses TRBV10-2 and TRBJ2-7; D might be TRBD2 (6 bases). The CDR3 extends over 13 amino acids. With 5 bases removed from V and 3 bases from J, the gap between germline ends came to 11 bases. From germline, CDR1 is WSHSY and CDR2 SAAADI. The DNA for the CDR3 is TGCGCCAGCAGTAGGGAGGCTCTCTACGAGCAGTACTTC. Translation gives CASSREALYEQYF.

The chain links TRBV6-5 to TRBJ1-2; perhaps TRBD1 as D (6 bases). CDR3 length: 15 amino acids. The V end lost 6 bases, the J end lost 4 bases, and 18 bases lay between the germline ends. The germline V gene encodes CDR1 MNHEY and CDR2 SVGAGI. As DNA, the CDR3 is TGTGCCAGCAGCGCCACGAGGGGGGGCATCTATGGCTACACCTTC. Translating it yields CASSATRGGIYGYTF.

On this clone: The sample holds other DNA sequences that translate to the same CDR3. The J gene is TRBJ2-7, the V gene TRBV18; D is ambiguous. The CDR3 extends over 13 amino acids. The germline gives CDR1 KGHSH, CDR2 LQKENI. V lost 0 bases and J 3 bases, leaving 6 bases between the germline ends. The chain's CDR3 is CASSPPGSYEQYF. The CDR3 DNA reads TGTGCCAGCTCACCACCGGGCAGCTACGAGCAGTACTTC.

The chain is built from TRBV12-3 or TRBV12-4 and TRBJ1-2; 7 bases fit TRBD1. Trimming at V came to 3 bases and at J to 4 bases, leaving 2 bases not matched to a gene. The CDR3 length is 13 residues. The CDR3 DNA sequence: TGTGCCAGCAGTTTGGGACAGCTCTATGGCTACACCTTC. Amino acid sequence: CASSLGQLYGYTF.

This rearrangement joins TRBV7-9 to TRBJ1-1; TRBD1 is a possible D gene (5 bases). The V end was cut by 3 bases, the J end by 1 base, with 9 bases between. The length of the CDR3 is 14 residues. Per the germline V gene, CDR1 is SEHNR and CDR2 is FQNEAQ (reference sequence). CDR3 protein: CASSFGGPNTEAFF. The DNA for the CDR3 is TGTGCCAGCAGCTTCGGGGGACCGAACACTGAAGCTTTCTTT.

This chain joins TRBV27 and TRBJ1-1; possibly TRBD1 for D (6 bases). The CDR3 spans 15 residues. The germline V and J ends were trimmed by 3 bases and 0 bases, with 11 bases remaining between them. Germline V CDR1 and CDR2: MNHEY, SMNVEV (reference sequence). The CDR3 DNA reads TGTGCCAGCAGTTTCACAGGGTTTATGAACACTGAAGCTTTCTTT. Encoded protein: CASSFTGFMNTEAFF.

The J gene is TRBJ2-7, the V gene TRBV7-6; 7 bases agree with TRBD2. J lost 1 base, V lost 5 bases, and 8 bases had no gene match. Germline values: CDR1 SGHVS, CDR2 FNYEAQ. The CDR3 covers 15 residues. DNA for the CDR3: TGTGCCAGCAGCCCCTTGGGGGGGGGTTCCTACGAGCAGTACTTC. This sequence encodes CASSPLGGGSYEQYF.

The CDR3 reads CASSWDRGHRELFF. As DNA, the CDR3 is TGTGCCAGCAGTTGGGACAGGGGGCACCGGGAGCTGTTTTTT. The V call is TRBV7-9, the J call TRBJ2-2; TRBD1 matches at 12 bases. The V and J ends lost 6 bases and 9 bases, in that order; junction bases with no gene match: 5. Germline values: CDR1 SEHNR, CDR2 FQNEAQ (reference sequence). This CDR3 is built from 14 residues.

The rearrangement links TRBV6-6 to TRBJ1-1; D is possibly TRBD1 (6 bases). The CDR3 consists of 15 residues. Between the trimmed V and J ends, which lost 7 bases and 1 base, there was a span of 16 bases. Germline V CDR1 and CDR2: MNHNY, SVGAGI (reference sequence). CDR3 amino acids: CASTTTGLANTEAFF. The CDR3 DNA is TGTGCCAGCACCACAACAGGGCTGGCGAACACTGAAGCTTTCTTT.

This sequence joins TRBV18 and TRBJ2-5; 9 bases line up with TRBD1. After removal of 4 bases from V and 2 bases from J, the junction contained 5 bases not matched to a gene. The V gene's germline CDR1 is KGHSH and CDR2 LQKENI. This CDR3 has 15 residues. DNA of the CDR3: TGTGCCAGCTCACGAGGGACAGGGCTACAAGAGACCCAGTACTTC. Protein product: CASSRGTGLQETQYF.

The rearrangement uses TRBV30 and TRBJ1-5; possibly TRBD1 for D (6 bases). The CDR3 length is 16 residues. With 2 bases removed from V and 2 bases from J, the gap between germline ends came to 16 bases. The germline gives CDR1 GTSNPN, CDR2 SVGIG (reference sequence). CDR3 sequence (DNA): TGTGCCTGGAGTTACGGGACACTCAGGGGCAATCAGCCCCAGCATTTT. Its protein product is CAWSYGTLRGNQPQHF.

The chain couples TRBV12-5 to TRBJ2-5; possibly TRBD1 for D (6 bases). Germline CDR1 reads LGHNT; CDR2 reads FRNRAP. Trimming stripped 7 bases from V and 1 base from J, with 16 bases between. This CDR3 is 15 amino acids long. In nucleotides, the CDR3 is TGTGCTAGTGCCCCCAAGACAGGAGCCCAAGAGACCCAGTACTTC. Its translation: CASAPKTGAQETQYF.

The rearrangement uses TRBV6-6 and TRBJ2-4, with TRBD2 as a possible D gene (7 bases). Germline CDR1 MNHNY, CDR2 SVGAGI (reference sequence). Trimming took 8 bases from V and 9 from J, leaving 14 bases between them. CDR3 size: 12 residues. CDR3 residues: CASGGGQAIQYF. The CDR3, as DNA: TGTGCCAGCGGGGGGGGCCAGGCCATTCAGTACTTC.

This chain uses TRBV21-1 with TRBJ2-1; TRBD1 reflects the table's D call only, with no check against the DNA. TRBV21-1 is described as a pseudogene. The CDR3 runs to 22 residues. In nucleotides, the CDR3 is TGTGCCAGCAGCGCGAACTCCCGGGACAGGGTTTTTGAAGGGACTCCTTTTGGTGAGCAGTTCTTC. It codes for CASSANSRDRVFEGTPFGEQFF.

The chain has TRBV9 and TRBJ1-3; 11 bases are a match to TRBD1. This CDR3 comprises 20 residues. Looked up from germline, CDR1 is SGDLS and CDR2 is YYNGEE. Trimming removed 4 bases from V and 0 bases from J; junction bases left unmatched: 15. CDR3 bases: TGTGCCAGCAGCTCCCCCATAACCGGGACAGGGGGTCGCTCTGGAAACACCATATATTTT. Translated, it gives CASSSPITGTGGRSGNTIYF.

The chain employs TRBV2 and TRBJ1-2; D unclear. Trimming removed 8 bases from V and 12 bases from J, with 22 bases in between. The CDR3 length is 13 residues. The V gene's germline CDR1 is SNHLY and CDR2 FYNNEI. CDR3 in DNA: TGTGCCAGCGGGAGGGAGCAGGAAACGTCGGACACCTTC. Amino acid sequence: CASGREQETSDTF.